A selection of T cell receptor beta chains follows, all from one sample in a study of CD8 T cells in ankylosing spondylitis. TCRdb re-called the 5' RACE reads through MiXCR, storing one row per CDR3 protein. The sample has 100,000 to 150,000 distinct CDR3 sequences, about 7% seen once; the top ten hold 12%. Source material: blood, either unsorted or a sorted T cell fraction (not recorded which). The receptors derive from a male donor with ankylosing spondylitis or in good health (not recorded which). Both conserved end residues are part of each CDR3. The order of the fields is V gene, J gene, clone size, D gene, CDR3 protein, CDR3 DNA. The D gene is left open where the match is weak. Size values are once, few and many counts, or a class for expanded clones, and some rows have none.

TRBV7-2	TRBJ2-2	many	-	CASSPSRVNTGELFF	TGTGCCAGCTCCCCGAGCAGGGTAAACACCGGGGAGCTGTTTTTT
TRBV3-1	TRBJ2-1	many	TRBD1	CASSQEDRGGNEQFF	TGTGCCAGCAGCCAAGAGGACAGGGGGGGCAATGAGCAGTTCTTC
TRBV5-1	TRBJ1-2	many	TRBD1	CASSTDRGLEYGYGYTF	TGCGCCAGCAGCACGGACAGGGGGCTAGAGTATGGGTATGGCTACACCTTC
TRBV12-3/TRBV12-4	TRBJ2-3	many	TRBD2	CASSLLLAVQTGTDTQYF	TGTGCCAGCAGTTTGTTGCTAGCGGTTCAAACTGGCACAGATACGCAGTATTTT
TRBV4-3	TRBJ1-1	-	-	CASSQVAGAGTEAFF	TGCGCCAGCAGCCAAGTTGCGGGGGCTGGGACTGAAGCTTTCTTT
TRBV20-1	TRBJ1-1	many	-	CSARDPRGDTEAFF	TGCAGTGCTAGAGATCCTAGGGGGGACACTGAAGCTTTCTTT
TRBV6-5	TRBJ2-3	many	-	CASSYELASPDTQYF	TGTGCCAGCAGTTACGAGCTAGCATCCCCAGATACGCAGTATTTT
TRBV15	TRBJ1-1	many	-	CATSTGSTAVNTEAFF	TGTGCCACCAGCACCGGATCGACAGCGGTGAACACTGAAGCTTTCTTT
TRBV9	TRBJ2-2	many	-	CASSVGRTGELFF	TGTGCCAGCAGCGTTGGCCGGACCGGGGAGCTGTTTTTT
TRBV29-1	TRBJ2-1	many	TRBD1	CSVEGQYNEQFF	TGCAGCGTTGAGGGACAGTACAATGAGCAGTTCTTC
TRBV5-1	TRBJ2-5	many	-	CASSLTRDKLETQYF	TGCGCCAGCAGCTTGACCAGGGACAAGCTGGAGACCCAGTACTTC
TRBV19	TRBJ2-4	many	TRBD2	CASSMLAGGLDIQYF	TGTGCCAGTAGTATGCTAGCGGGAGGATTAGACATTCAGTACTTC
TRBV11-2	TRBJ2-3	many	-	CASSRYTDTQYF	TGTGCCAGCAGTCGTTACACAGATACGCAGTATTTT
TRBV5-1	TRBJ2-2	many	-	CASSRTQSDPTGELFF	TGCGCCAGCAGCCGGACTCAATCCGACCCCACCGGGGAGCTGTTTTTT
TRBV5-5	TRBJ2-3	many	-	CASTSLVQGYTDTQYF	TGTGCCAGCACTTCACTCGTACAGGGATACACAGATACGCAGTATTTT
TRBV5-1	TRBJ1-1	many	-	CASSLDGPKNTEAFF	TGCGCCAGCAGCTTGGACGGACCCAAGAACACTGAAGCTTTCTTT
TRBV7-3	TRBJ2-7	-	TRBD2	CASSLTEVGGRNEQYF	TGTGCCAGCAGCTTAACCGAAGTGGGAGGGAGAAACGAGCAGTACTTC
TRBV7-2	TRBJ2-7	many	-	CASSRTKSSYEQYF	TGTGCCAGCAGCAGAACTAAGAGCTCCTACGAGCAGTACTTC
TRBV12-3/TRBV12-4	TRBJ1-5	few	TRBD1	CASSPGQEGGQPQHF	TGTGCCAGCAGCCCCGGACAGGAAGGAGGACAGCCCCAGCATTTT
TRBV19	TRBJ1-5	many	-	CASSYTGAVSNQPQHF	TGTGCCAGTAGTTATACAGGCGCTGTAAGCAATCAGCCCCAGCATTTT
TRBV15	TRBJ2-1	few	TRBD2	CATSRRLAVYNEQFF	TGTGCCACCAGCAGAAGACTAGCGGTATACAATGAGCAGTTCTTC
TRBV3-1	TRBJ2-4	many	-	CASSPEWSGGGNIQYF	TGTGCCAGCAGCCCAGAGTGGTCCGGCGGCGGAAACATTCAGTACTTC
TRBV30	TRBJ1-5	-	TRBD1	CAWSGGQGNQPQHF	TGTGCCTGGAGCGGGGGACAGGGAAATCAGCCCCAGCATTTT
TRBV5-5	TRBJ1-5	-	-	CASSLERDQPQHF	TGTGCCAGCAGCTTAGAGCGAGACCAGCCCCAGCATTTT
TRBV7-2	TRBJ2-5	many	-	CASSLDGSPEETQYF	TGTGCCAGCAGCTTAGATGGGTCGCCAGAAGAGACCCAGTACTTC
TRBV6-5	TRBJ1-2	many	TRBD1	CASSYEGAIGGYTF	TGTGCCAGCAGTTACGAGGGGGCGATCGGCGGCTACACCTTC
TRBV20-1	TRBJ1-4	few	-	CSGGRVSEKLFF	TGCAGTGGAGGCAGGGTCTCCGAAAAACTGTTTTTT
TRBV19	TRBJ2-2	-	TRBD2	CASSSAGVGTGELFF	TGTGCCAGTAGTTCCGCGGGAGTTGGGACCGGGGAGCTGTTTTTT
TRBV6-5	TRBJ1-1	many	TRBD1	CASSYSWGQGGTEAFF	TGTGCCAGCAGTTACTCGTGGGGACAGGGGGGAACTGAAGCTTTCTTT
TRBV3-1	TRBJ1-3	many	-	CASSQASSGNTIYF	TGTGCCAGCAGCCAAGCAAGTTCTGGAAACACCATATATTTT
TRBV20-1	TRBJ2-2	many	-	CSAQIREAGELFF	TGCAGTGCGCAGATCCGTGAGGCCGGGGAGCTGTTTTTT
TRBV5-1	TRBJ1-1	many	-	CASSLVSNTEAFF	TGCGCCAGCAGCTTGGTCTCCAACACTGAAGCTTTCTTT
TRBV7-2	TRBJ1-1	few	-	CASSNRGTSEAFF	TGTGCCAGCAGCAACAGAGGGACTTCCGAAGCTTTCTTT
TRBV11-2	TRBJ2-1	many	-	CASSLDWGGDPSYNEQFF	TGTGCCAGCAGCTTAGATTGGGGTGGGGATCCGTCCTACAATGAGCAGTTCTTC
TRBV12-3/TRBV12-4	TRBJ2-3	many	TRBD2	CASSLGLAGGSDTQYF	TGTGCCAGCAGTTTAGGGCTAGCGGGGGGTTCAGATACGCAGTATTTT
TRBV7-8	TRBJ1-1	many	-	CASSPQINTEAFF	TGTGCCAGCAGCCCCCAGATTAACACTGAAGCTTTCTTT
TRBV5-1	TRBJ2-1	many	TRBD2	CASSLGTSGILNEQFF	TGCGCCAGCAGCTTGGGGACTAGCGGGATCCTAAATGAGCAGTTCTTC
TRBV20-1	TRBJ2-1	many	TRBD2	CSAPVSGRYNEQFF	TGCAGTGCCCCGGTTAGCGGGAGGTACAATGAGCAGTTCTTC
TRBV12-3/TRBV12-4	TRBJ2-1	many	-	CASSLIAGFRSVDEQFF	TGTGCCAGCAGTTTAATCGCAGGATTTAGGTCCGTGGATGAGCAGTTCTTC
TRBV25-1	TRBJ2-2	many	TRBD2	CASSEPSTSGGYTGELFF	TGTGCCAGCAGTGAACCTTCGACTAGCGGGGGCTACACCGGGGAGCTGTTTTTT
TRBV7-6	TRBJ2-7	many	-	CASSLGQLKSYEQYF	TGTGCCAGCAGCTTAGGGCAGCTCAAGTCCTACGAGCAGTACTTC
TRBV7-2	TRBJ1-4	many	-	CASSTGTRAGEKLFF	TGTGCCAGCAGCACCGGGACAAGGGCAGGTGAAAAACTGTTTTTT